Below are 29 T cell receptor beta chains sequenced from a single sample in a study of breast tumors, draining lymph nodes, adjacent tissues. Breast cancer patients provided tissue from their axillary draining lymph nodes. Via MiXCR, TCRdb re-called the multiplex PCR reads, giving one row per CDR3 protein. The sample carries hundreds of thousands of distinct CDR3 sequences, approximately 30% recorded once. Material: axillary lymph node tissue. These receptors were taken from a female donor with breast cancer. Some clones in this sample may be carry-over from other donors' samples.

This sequence joins TRBV7-3 and TRBJ2-2, with TRBD2 matching 7 bases. This CDR3 comprises 15 residues. V lost 5 bases, J lost 4 bases, and 7 bases stayed unmatched. Germline V gene data show CDR1 as SGHTA and CDR2 as FQGTGA. This chain's CDR3 is CASSPTAGTTGELFF. For the CDR3, the DNA is TGTGCCAGCAGCCCCACAGCGGGGACCACCGGGGAGCTGTTTTTT.

To note about this clonotype: Just one base apart from a much larger clone, this may be a read error. The CDR3 region is CVSSFPVNSGVKHEQYF. As DNA, the CDR3 is TGTGTCAGCAGTTTCCCAGTAAATTCGGGAGTGAAACACGAGCAGTACTTC. The chain couples TRBV6-2 or TRBV6-3 to TRBJ2-7; a weak D match, TRBD2 (6 bases). This CDR3 region has 17 residues. In germline, CDR1 is MNHEY, CDR2 SVGEGT.

This clonotype has more than one count but fewer than ten. V gene TRBV12-3 or TRBV12-4 combines with J gene TRBJ1-1, with D possibly matching TRBD1 (5 bases). Trimming removed 5 bases from V and 2 bases from J, with 12 bases in between. The CDR3 spans 14 residues. The CDR3 DNA is TGTGCCAGCAGTATCACCGGGGGAAACACTGAAGCTTTCTTT. As protein: CASSITGGNTEAFF.

V is TRBV7-6 and J is TRBJ1-2; D is undetermined. V lost 2 bases to trimming and J lost 12 bases, with 13 bases between them. This CDR3 has 12 residues. Germline values: CDR1 SGHVS, CDR2 FNYEAQ. CDR3 protein: CASSLSGSGNTF. The CDR3, as DNA: TGTGCCAGCAGCTTATCCGGCTCTGGAAACACCTTC.

This clonotype was detected many times. The chain carries TRBV20-1 and TRBJ2-1; D gene uncertain. Trimming left V 1 base short and J 8 bases short, with 6 bases between. This CDR3 has 11 residues. CDR1 DFQATT and CDR2 SNEGSKA come from the germline V gene (reference sequence). The CDR3 region is CSARVRHEQFF. The DNA for the CDR3 is TGCAGTGCTAGAGTGCGCCATGAGCAGTTCTTC.

Many counts were recorded for this clonotype. This chain connects TRBV12-3 or TRBV12-4 to TRBJ2-7, with TRBD1 identical over 11 bases. The CDR3 length is 14 residues. The J segment lost 0 bases and the V segment lost 6 bases, leaving 1 base of the junction unmatched. The CDR3 protein is CASRDRGLSYEQYF. As DNA, the CDR3 is TGTGCCAGCAGGGACAGGGGGCTCTCCTACGAGCAGTACTTC.

This clonotype occurred many times. This sequence joins TRBV5-6 and TRBJ2-2, with TRBD1 matching 12 bases. V gave up 2 bases and J gave up 4 bases; unmatched junction bases: 3. The CDR3 consists of 16 residues. Germline loops: CDR1 SGHDT, CDR2 YYEEEE. CDR3 in DNA: TGTGCCAGCAGCTTAGGGACAGGGGGCTTCACCGGGGAGCTGTTTTTT. Residues: CASSLGTGGFTGELFF.

As concerns this clonotype: A clone one base away is much larger, so this may be a read error. The J gene is TRBJ2-3, the V gene TRBV6-6, with 7 nucleotides matching TRBD2. Germline V gene data show CDR1 as MNHNY and CDR2 as SVGAGI (reference sequence). After removal of 7 bases from V and 0 bases from J, the junction contained 7 bases not matched to a gene. CDR3 length: 15 residues. DNA of the CDR3: TGTGCCAGCACCGCACGGGGGGTAAGCACAGATACGCAGTATTTT. It yields the protein CASTARGVSTDTQYF.

This clonotype was detected ten times or more. The V call is TRBV7-8, the J call TRBJ1-6; 7 bases agree with TRBD1. The J segment lost 9 bases and the V segment lost 5 bases, leaving 10 bases of the junction unmatched. The CDR3 length is 15 residues. Germline values: CDR1 SGHVS, CDR2 FQNEAQ. The CDR3 nucleotides read TGTGCCAGCAGCCCACACGACAGGGCCCCTTCACCCCTCCACTTT. This encodes CASSPHDRAPSPLHF.

Of note for this clonotype: In this CDR3 the conserved last residue, phenylalanine or tryptophan, is missing, so a read error is likely. The V call is TRBV20-1, the J call TRBJ2-5, with unresolved D. The CDR3 has 13 amino acids. From germline, CDR1 is DFQATT and CDR2 SNEGSKA (reference sequence). Trimming stripped 0 bases from V and 7 bases from J, with 12 bases between. The CDR3 loop is CSARDRVPGTQYP. CDR3 coding DNA: TGCAGTGCTAGAGATCGGGTCCCTGGGACCCAGTACCCC.

This clonotype showed up just a few times. This may be a read error, as it is one base from a much larger clone. V usage is TRBV5-1 and J usage is TRBJ2-1, with D possibly TRBD2 on 6 matching bases. Germline V CDR1 and CDR2: SGHRS, YFSETQ. CDR3 length equals 12 residues. The CDR3 reads CASSETRNEHFF. CDR3 nucleotides: TGCGCCAGCAGCGAGACTAGAAATGAGCACTTCTTC.

Ten or more counts support this clonotype. V is TRBV20-1 and J is TRBJ2-1, with unresolved D. The length of the CDR3 is 12 residues. Germline CDR1 and CDR2: DFQATT and SNEGSKA (reference sequence). Trimming took off 6 bases at V and 2 bases at J, with 8 bases between the two ends. CDR3 in amino acids: CSALLTYNEQFF. For the CDR3, the DNA is TGCAGTGCCCTTCTGACCTACAATGAGCAGTTCTTC.

As for this clonotype: One end of the junction varies from germline; a read error may be responsible. The gene calls are TRBV11-3 and TRBJ2-7; 8 bases align to TRBD2. The length of the CDR3 is 17 residues. The germline V gene has CDR1 SGHNT and CDR2 YENEEA. Here the CDR3 reads CASSLGQVAGRAYGQYF. The CDR3 DNA follows: TGTGCCAGCAGCTTAGGACAAGTAGCCGGGAGGGCCTACGGGCAGTACTTC. The full variable domain, its missing parts supplied by reference TRBV11-3 and TRBJ2-7, is EAGVVQSPRYKIIEKKQPVAFWCNPISGHNTLYWYLQNLGQGPELLIRYENEEAVDDSQLPKDRFSAERLKGVDSTLKIQPAELGDSAVYLCASSLGQVAGRAYGQYFGPGTRLTVT.

This clonotype was observed many times. V and J are TRBV7-2 and TRBJ2-5; no firm D call. The ends were cut back, 5 bases at V and 4 bases at J, with 11 bases in the middle. The CDR3 extends over 13 amino acids. The germline V gene has CDR1 SGHTA and CDR2 FQGNSA. This chain's CDR3 is CASSLAKGETQYF. The CDR3 DNA follows: TGTGCCAGCAGCCTGGCTAAGGGAGAGACCCAGTACTTC. The whole variable domain, remainder taken from reference TRBV7-2 and TRBJ2-5, is GAGVSQSPSNKVTEKGKDVELRCDPISGHTALYWYRQSLGQGLEFLIYFQGNSAPDKSGLPSDRFSAERTGGSVSTLTIQRTQQEDSAVYLCASSLAKGETQYFGPGTRLLVL.

There are many counts of this clonotype. This sequence joins TRBV4-2 and TRBJ1-6; 7 bases match TRBD1. Looked up from germline, CDR1 is LGHNA and CDR2 is YNFKEQ. CDR3 length: 15 amino acids. With V trimmed by 2 bases and J by 11 bases, 9 bases remained unmatched. The CDR3 sequence is CASSQLGTARPPLHF. The CDR3 nucleotides read TGTGCCAGCAGCCAACTCGGGACAGCCCGACCACCCCTCCACTTT.

Note on this clonotype: This may be a read error, as it is one base from a much larger clone. The rearrangement uses TRBV18 and TRBJ1-4; TRBD1 matches 10 bases. The V gene's germline CDR1 is KGHSH and CDR2 LQKENI. The CDR3 spans 16 residues. V trimming: 5 bases; J trimming: 5 bases; junction bases outside the gene matches: 8. In DNA form, the CDR3 reads TGTGCCAGCTCAACAAGTAGGGGACAGGGGAATGAAAAACTGTTTTTT. Translating gives CASSTSRGQGNEKLFF.

This clonotype was observed once. J is TRBJ1-5 and V is TRBV7-6, with 7 bases matching TRBD1. The CDR3 spans 14 residues. Looked up from germline, CDR1 is SGHVS and CDR2 is FNYEAQ. After removal of 5 bases from V and 9 bases from J, the junction contained 10 bases not matched to a gene. The CDR3 sequence: CASSPETGSLPQHF. DNA for the CDR3: TGTGCCAGCAGCCCGGAGACAGGGTCCCTGCCCCAGCATTTT. Looking up the rest from reference TRBV7-6 and TRBJ1-5 gives the full variable domain: GAGVSQSPRYKVTKRGQDVALRCDPISGHVSLYWYRQALGQGPEFLTYFNYEAQQDKSGLPNDRFSAERPEGSISTLTIQRTEQRDSAMYRCASSPETGSLPQHFGDGTRLSIL.

The table lists this clonotype with many counts. The chain joins TRBV20-1 to TRBJ2-3, with unresolved D. The length of the CDR3 is 10 residues. Trimming pared 6 bases from V and 6 bases from J, leaving 7 bases between. Germline CDR1 reads DFQATT; CDR2 reads SNEGSKA (reference sequence). The CDR3, as DNA: TGCAGTGCAGACGGGGATACGCAGTATTTT. Residues: CSADGDTQYF.

This rearrangement joins TRBV7-2 to TRBJ1-6; no definite D call. The CDR3 has 15 amino acids. Deletions cut 1 base from V and 10 bases from J, with 14 bases between. CDR1 and CDR2 (germline): SGHTA, FQGNSA. The CDR3 reads CTSSLGTGPNSPLHF. The CDR3 region has the DNA TGTACCAGCAGCTTAGGTACGGGCCCAAACTCACCCCTCCACTTT. Based on the CDR3 plus reference TRBV7-2 and TRBJ1-6, the full variable domain is GAGVSQSPSNKVTEKGKDVELRCDPISGHTALYWYRQSLGQGLEFLIYFQGNSAPDKSGLPSDRFSAERTGGSVSTLTIQRTQQEDSAVYLCTSSLGTGPNSPLHFGNGTRLTVT.

This clonotype was counted ten times or more. A much larger clonotype is one base distant, so this may be a read error. The chain uses TRBV9 and TRBJ2-6, with D perhaps TRBD1 (5 bases). The CDR3 length is 16 residues. Germline CDR1 and CDR2: SGDLS and YYNGEE. CDR3 sequence reads: CASSVDLGAGANALTF. CDR3 in DNA: TGTGCCAGCAGCGTAGATTTGGGTGCTGGGGCCAACGCCCTGACTTTC.

The genes are TRBV29-1 and TRBJ1-6, with D possibly TRBD1 on 6 matching bases. Germline CDR1 and CDR2: SQVTM and ANQGSEA. This CDR3 comprises 16 residues. With 5 bases removed from V and 4 bases from J, the gap between germline ends came to 18 bases. The CDR3: CSVKTGWERYNSPLHF. DNA for the CDR3: TGCAGCGTTAAAACAGGGTGGGAGCGTTATAATTCACCCCTCCACTTT.

For this clonotype: A much larger clone is a single base away; this may be a read error. The rearrangement uses TRBV28 and TRBJ1-5; D is ambiguous. This CDR3 spans 12 amino acids. Germline V gene data show CDR1 as MDHEN and CDR2 as SYDVKM. The V end lost 11 bases, the J end lost 3 bases, and 11 bases lay between the germline ends. The CDR3: CAGLSPNQPQHF. CDR3 nucleotide sequence: TGTGCCGGCCTTAGCCCCAATCAGCCCCAGCATTTT.

The genes are TRBV7-3 and TRBJ2-6; D gene uncertain. Between the trimmed V and J ends, which lost 8 bases and 14 bases, there was a span of 16 bases. Germline V gives CDR1 SGHTA, CDR2 FQGTGA. The CDR3 runs to 12 residues. CDR3 DNA sequence: TGTGCCAGCCTAACCCCGGACCAACTCCTGACTTTC. It encodes CASLTPDQLLTF.

This clonotype showed up many times. The DNA for the CDR3 is TGCAGCGTTCTTCCGGGGGAAAAACTGTTTTTT. Translating gives CSVLPGEKLFF. V is TRBV29-1 and J is TRBJ1-4; D uncertain. This CDR3 region has 11 residues. Germline assignment: CDR1 SQVTM and CDR2 ANQGSEA. The V gene lost 5 bases and the J gene lost 8 bases, with 9 bases spanning the gap.

Ten or more counts support this clonotype. The chain is built from TRBV7-6 and TRBJ1-3; D is undetermined. Germline lookup yields CDR1 SGHVS and CDR2 FNYEAQ. V dropped 3 bases and J dropped 0 bases, with 9 bases sitting between them. The CDR3 consists of 15 residues. CDR3 coding DNA: TGTGCCAGCAGCTTTCAGCCTAGCTCTGGAAACACCATATATTTT. Translating it yields CASSFQPSSGNTIYF.

The chain couples TRBV20-1 to TRBJ1-6; possible D gene TRBD1, 5 bases. Germline V gene lookup returns CDR1 DFQATT and CDR2 SNEGSKA (reference sequence). V lost 3 bases, J lost 0 bases, and 15 bases lay in between. The CDR3 is 17 residues long. In DNA form, the CDR3 reads TGCAGTGCTAGGATGGGACCTCGGATCTCCTATAATTCACCCCTCCACTTT. Its protein is CSARMGPRISYNSPLHF.

This clonotype was seen ten or more times. This chain joins TRBV4-1 and TRBJ2-5; 8 nucleotides align to TRBD1. The CDR3 consists of 15 residues. V trimming: 4 bases; J trimming: 5 bases; junction bases outside the gene matches: 9. Looked up from germline, CDR1 is MGHRA and CDR2 is YSYEKL. CDR3 DNA: TGCGCCAGCAGCCCACAGGGGGTATTTGTGGAGACCCAGTACTTC. Amino acids: CASSPQGVFVETQYF.

J is TRBJ1-2 and V is TRBV2; TRBD1 might be the D (5 bases). Germline CDR1 and CDR2: SNHLY and FYNNEI. This CDR3 contains 12 residues. Trimming left V 7 bases short and J 3 bases short, with 9 bases between. In nucleotides, the CDR3 is TGTGCCAGCACGCAGGGATACTATGGCTACACCTTC. Its protein product is CASTQGYYGYTF.

On this clonotype itself: This may stem from a read error, because a much larger clone lies one nucleotide away. The CDR3 ends on some other residue instead of the conserved phenylalanine or tryptophan, so this is likely a read error. The chain carries TRBV9 and TRBJ2-5; 8 nucleotides match TRBD2. The V gene end was trimmed by 4 bases and the J gene end by 5 bases; junction bases not matched to a gene: 4. The CDR3 is 13 amino acids. Germline-derived CDR1 and CDR2 are SGDLS and YYNGEE. CDR3 in DNA: TGTGCCAGCAGCCGGGGGGGTTCCGAGACCCAGTACTCC. Translated, it gives CASSRGGSETQYS.